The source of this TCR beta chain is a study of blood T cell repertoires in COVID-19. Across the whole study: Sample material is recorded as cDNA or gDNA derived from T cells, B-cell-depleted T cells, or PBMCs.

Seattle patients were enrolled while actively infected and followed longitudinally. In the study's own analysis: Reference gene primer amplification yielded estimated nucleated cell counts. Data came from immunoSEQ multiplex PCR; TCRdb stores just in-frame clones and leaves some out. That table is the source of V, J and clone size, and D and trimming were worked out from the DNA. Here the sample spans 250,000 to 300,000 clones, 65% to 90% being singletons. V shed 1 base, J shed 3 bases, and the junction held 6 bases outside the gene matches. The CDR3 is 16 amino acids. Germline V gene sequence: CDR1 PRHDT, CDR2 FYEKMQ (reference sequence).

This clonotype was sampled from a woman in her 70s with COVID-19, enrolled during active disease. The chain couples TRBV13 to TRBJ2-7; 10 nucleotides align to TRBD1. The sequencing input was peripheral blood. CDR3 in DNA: TGTGCCAGCAGCTTAGCGGGACAGGGGTCCGACTACGAGCAGTACTTC. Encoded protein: CASSLAGQGSDYEQYF.